The rows below give T cell receptor beta chains drawn from one sample of a study of T cells after yellow fever vaccination. TCRdb recomputed calls from the 5' RACE reads with MiXCR, one row per CDR3 protein. This sample has approximately 610,000 distinct CDR3 sequences, with about a sixth found just once. Specimen: PBMCs, collected around 5 days after the first yellow fever vaccination. Receptors originate from a man aged 18 to 30 who received the YFV17D yellow fever vaccine. The CDR3 runs from the conserved cysteine through the conserved F or W. The D gene is left open where the match is weak. A clone size is listed for some rows: how often the clone was seen (once, few, many), or a class if it is expanded.

D gene	V gene	J gene	clone size	CDR3 protein	CDR3 DNA
TRBD2	TRBV4-2	TRBJ2-3	few	CASSQVSGGALVDTQYF	TGTGCCAGCAGCCAAGTTAGCGGGGGGGCCTTAGTAGATACGCAGTATTTT
NA	TRBV2	TRBJ1-1	NA	CASKMGLEATEAFF	TGTGCCAGCAAGATGGGACTTGAGGCCACTGAAGCTTTCTTT
NA	TRBV24-1	TRBJ2-4	few	CATSDGGPKNIQYF	TGTGCCACCAGTGATGGTGGTCCCAAAAACATTCAGTACTTC
NA	TRBV27	TRBJ1-6	few	CASSSPGRIRDSPLHF	TGTGCCAGCAGTTCCCCGGGACGGATTCGAGATTCACCCCTCCACTTT
NA	TRBV28	TRBJ1-1	NA	CASSVGGSATEAFF	TGTGCCAGCAGTGTAGGGGGATCGGCCACTGAAGCTTTCTTT
NA	TRBV19	TRBJ2-1	few	CASSLPLGNEQFF	TGTGCCAGTAGTCTCCCCCTGGGCAATGAGCAGTTCTTC
NA	TRBV5-1	TRBJ2-7	NA	CASSLENYEQYF	TGCGCCAGCAGCCTGGAGAATTACGAGCAGTACTTC
TRBD2	TRBV7-2	TRBJ2-1	many	CASSPQRGENNEQFF	TGTGCCAGCAGCCCCCAGCGGGGGGAAAACAATGAGCAGTTCTTC
TRBD1	TRBV5-1	TRBJ2-5	few	CASSGQGREQETQYF	TGCGCCAGCAGCGGACAGGGACGGGAGCAAGAGACCCAGTACTTC
NA	TRBV9	TRBJ1-3	NA	CASSVSQGSGNTKYF	TGTGCCAGCAGCGTATCACAGGGCTCTGGAAACACCAAATATTTT
NA	TRBV20-1	TRBJ1-1	NA	CSAPNRVVNTEAFF	TGCAGTGCTCCTAACAGGGTAGTGAACACTGAAGCTTTCTTT
NA	TRBV5-5	TRBJ1-2	NA	CASSFWGTNYGYTF	TGTGCCAGCAGCTTTTGGGGGACTAACTATGGCTACACCTTC
NA	TRBV7-3	TRBJ2-1	few	CASSYDRTNEQFF	TGTGCCAGCAGTTATGACCGCACCAATGAGCAGTTCTTC
NA	TRBV18	TRBJ2-5	many	CASSPIATQNQETQYF	TGTGCCAGCTCACCAATCGCCACACAAAACCAAGAGACCCAGTACTTC
NA	TRBV18	TRBJ2-3	few	CASSHSPGGGGDTQYF	TGTGCCAGCTCACATTCCCCCGGTGGGGGCGGAGATACGCAGTATTTT
NA	TRBV7-2	TRBJ2-2	few	CASSQPFTNTGELFF	TGTGCCAGCAGCCAGCCTTTCACGAACACCGGGGAGCTGTTTTTT
TRBD2	TRBV4-1	TRBJ2-5	few	CASSFGGRLAGGRQETQYF	TGCGCCAGCAGCTTCGGCGGCAGACTAGCGGGGGGCCGCCAAGAGACCCAGTACTTC
NA	TRBV7-2	TRBJ2-3	few	CASSYLRPGHRTDTQYF	TGTGCCAGCAGCTACTTAAGGCCGGGACACCGCACAGATACGCAGTATTTT
NA	TRBV6-5	TRBJ2-2	few	CASTSVLDSNTGELFF	TGTGCCAGCACTAGCGTCCTCGACTCCAACACCGGGGAGCTGTTTTTT
TRBD1	TRBV20-1	TRBJ1-1	NA	CSARDPQGHTEAFF	TGCAGTGCTAGAGATCCACAGGGGCACACTGAAGCTTTCTTT
TRBD1	TRBV5-1	TRBJ2-3	few	CASSSATGGPTDTQYF	TGCGCCAGCAGCTCCGCCACAGGGGGCCCCACAGATACGCAGTATTTT
NA	TRBV5-4	TRBJ1-3	NA	CASSPKQGSGNTIYF	TGTGCCAGCAGCCCAAAACAGGGCTCTGGAAACACCATATATTTT
NA	TRBV6-1	TRBJ2-1	NA	CASRDAAYNEQFF	TGTGCCAGCAGAGACGCGGCCTACAATGAGCAGTTCTTC
NA	TRBV7-2	TRBJ1-1	NA	CASSFSYRTEAFF	TGTGCCAGCAGCTTCTCTTACCGGACAGAAGCTTTCTTT
NA	TRBV19	TRBJ1-5	NA	CASSIPHSSSNQPQHF	TGTGCCAGTAGTATCCCCCACAGCTCAAGCAATCAGCCCCAGCATTTT
NA	TRBV23-1	TRBJ2-3	few	CASSQSDNPRDTQYF	TGCGCCAGCAGTCAATCGGACAACCCGAGGGATACGCAGTATTTT
TRBD2	TRBV7-2	TRBJ2-1	NA	CASSARPSGGEQFF	TGTGCCAGCAGCGCAAGACCTAGCGGGGGTGAGCAGTTCTTC
NA	TRBV5-1	TRBJ2-1	NA	CASSLRGTDEQFF	TGCGCCAGCAGCTTACGGGGGACGGATGAGCAGTTCTTC
TRBD2	TRBV7-3	TRBJ2-3	NA	CASSLGLAGITDTQYF	TGTGCCAGCAGCCTGGGACTAGCGGGGATAACAGATACGCAGTATTTT
TRBD1	TRBV5-1	TRBJ2-4	NA	CASSTPGQKNIQYF	TGCGCCAGCAGCACACCGGGACAGAAAAACATTCAGTACTTC
NA	TRBV19	TRBJ1-2	few	CASTAEHYGYTF	TGTGCCAGTACCGCAGAACACTATGGCTACACCTTC
NA	TRBV5-1	TRBJ2-1	NA	CASSLTGPRNEQFF	TGCGCCAGCAGCTTAACCGGGCCTCGGAATGAGCAGTTCTTC
TRBD1	TRBV7-9	TRBJ2-5	few	CASSSMTGQQETQYF	TGTGCCAGCAGCTCCATGACAGGGCAACAAGAGACCCAGTACTTC
TRBD1	TRBV5-1	TRBJ2-3	few	CASSFAQGVADTQYF	TGCGCCAGCAGCTTTGCACAGGGGGTGGCAGATACGCAGTATTTT
TRBD1	TRBV12-3/TRBV12-4	TRBJ2-7	many	CASSFYGTGKYF	TGTGCCAGCAGTTTTTATGGGACAGGAAAGTACTTC
NA	TRBV4-3	TRBJ2-2	NA	CASSQRLGTGELFF	TGCGCCAGCAGCCAACGTCTTGGGACCGGGGAGCTGTTTTTT
NA	TRBV20-1	TRBJ1-6	few	CSAWDRGIPLHF	TGCAGTGCTTGGGACCGGGGTATTCCCCTCCACTTT
TRBD1	TRBV5-6	TRBJ2-6	NA	CASSLDGTGVSGANVLTF	TGTGCCAGCAGCTTGGATGGGACAGGGGTCTCTGGGGCCAACGTCCTGACTTTC
TRBD1	TRBV20-1	TRBJ1-5	few	CSAGDRGGQPQHF	TGCAGTGCTGGGGACAGGGGAGGCCAGCCCCAGCATTTT
NA	TRBV6-2/TRBV6-3	TRBJ1-2	few	CASGTGGAYGYTF	TGTGCCAGCGGAACCGGGGGGGCCTATGGCTACACCTTC
NA	TRBV6-5	TRBJ2-7	NA	CASSYSGQIYEQYF	TGTGCCAGCAGTTACTCGGGGCAAATCTACGAGCAGTACTTC
NA	TRBV3-1	TRBJ2-5	NA	CASCKQGPWAETQYF	TGTGCCAGCTGCAAGCAGGGCCCTTGGGCAGAGACCCAGTACTTC
NA	TRBV20-1	TRBJ1-5	few	CSARSGESEYSNQPQHF	TGCAGTGCTAGATCAGGGGAGTCCGAATATAGCAATCAGCCCCAGCATTTT
NA	TRBV29-1	TRBJ2-3	few	CSVASADTQYF	TGCAGCGTTGCTAGCGCAGATACGCAGTATTTT
NA	TRBV11-2	TRBJ2-1	few	CASSLGPGAGREQFF	TGTGCCAGCAGCTTAGGCCCGGGCGCGGGACGGGAGCAGTTCTTC
TRBD1	TRBV7-2	TRBJ2-1	many	CASSFDRGGGEQFF	TGTGCCAGCAGCTTCGACAGGGGTGGGGGTGAGCAGTTCTTC
TRBD1	TRBV7-3	TRBJ1-5	NA	CASSRDRGYPQHF	TGTGCCAGCAGCAGAGACAGGGGTTATCCCCAGCATTTT
NA	TRBV5-6	TRBJ2-2	NA	CASSPGIGCGELFF	TGTGCCAGCAGCCCCGGGATCGGCTGCGGGGAGCTGTTTTTT
NA	TRBV5-1	TRBJ2-2	NA	CASSRGDGAGELFF	TGCGCCAGCAGCCGGGGTGACGGGGCCGGGGAGCTGTTTTTT
TRBD2	TRBV5-4	TRBJ2-3	NA	CASSLSLAGRTDTQYF	TGTGCCAGCAGCTTGTCGCTAGCGGGACGCACAGATACGCAGTATTTT
NA	TRBV20-1	TRBJ1-1	few	CSAREGSTGGAEAFF	TGCAGTGCTAGAGAAGGGTCAACGGGAGGGGCTGAAGCTTTCTTT
NA	TRBV5-1	TRBJ2-2	few	CASSPGTLYAGELFF	TGCGCCAGCAGCCCCGGGACCCTGTACGCCGGGGAGCTGTTTTTT